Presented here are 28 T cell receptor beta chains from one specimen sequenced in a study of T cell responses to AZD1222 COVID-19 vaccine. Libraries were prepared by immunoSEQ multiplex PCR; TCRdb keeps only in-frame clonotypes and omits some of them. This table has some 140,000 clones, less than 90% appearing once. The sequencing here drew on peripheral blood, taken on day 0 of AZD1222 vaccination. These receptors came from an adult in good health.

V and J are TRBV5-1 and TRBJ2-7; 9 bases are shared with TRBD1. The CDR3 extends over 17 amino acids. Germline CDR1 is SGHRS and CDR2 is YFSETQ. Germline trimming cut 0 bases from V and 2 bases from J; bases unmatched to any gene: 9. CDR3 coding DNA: TGCGCCAGCAGCTTGGCCGGGACAGGGCCGTTCACCTACGAGCAGTACTTC. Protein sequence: CASSLAGTGPFTYEQYF.

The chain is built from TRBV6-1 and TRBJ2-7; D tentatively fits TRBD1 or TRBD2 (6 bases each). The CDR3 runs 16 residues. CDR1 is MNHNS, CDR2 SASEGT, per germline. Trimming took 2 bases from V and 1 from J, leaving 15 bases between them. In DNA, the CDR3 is TGTGCCAGCAGTGAACACTGGGGGGCAAATTCCTACGAGCAGTACTTC. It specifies CASSEHWGANSYEQYF.

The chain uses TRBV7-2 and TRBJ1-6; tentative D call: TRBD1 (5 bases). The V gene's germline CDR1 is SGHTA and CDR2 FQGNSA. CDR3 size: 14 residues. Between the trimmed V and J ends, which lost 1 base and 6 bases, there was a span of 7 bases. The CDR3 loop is CASSLEGVNSPLHF. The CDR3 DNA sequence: TGTGCCAGCAGCTTAGAAGGGGTTAATTCACCCCTCCACTTT.

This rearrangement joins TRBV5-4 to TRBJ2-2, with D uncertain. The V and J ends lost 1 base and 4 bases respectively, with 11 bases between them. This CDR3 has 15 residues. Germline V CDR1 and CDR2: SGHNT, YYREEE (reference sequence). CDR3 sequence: CASSLIYGATGELFF. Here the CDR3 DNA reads TGTGCCAGCAGCTTGATATATGGAGCCACCGGGGAGCTGTTTTTT. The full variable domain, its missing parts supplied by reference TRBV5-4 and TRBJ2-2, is ETGVTQSPTHLIKTRGQQVTLRCSSQSGHNTVSWYQQALGQGPQFIFQYYREEENGRGNFPPRFSGLQFPNYSSELNVNALELDDSALYLCASSLIYGATGELFFGEGSRLTVL.

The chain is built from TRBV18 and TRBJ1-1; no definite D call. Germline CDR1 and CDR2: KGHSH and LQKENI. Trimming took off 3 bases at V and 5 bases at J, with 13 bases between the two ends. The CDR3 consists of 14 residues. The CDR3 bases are TGTGCCAGCTCACCGGAGGGCCAGACGACTGAAGCTTTCTTT. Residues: CASSPEGQTTEAFF.

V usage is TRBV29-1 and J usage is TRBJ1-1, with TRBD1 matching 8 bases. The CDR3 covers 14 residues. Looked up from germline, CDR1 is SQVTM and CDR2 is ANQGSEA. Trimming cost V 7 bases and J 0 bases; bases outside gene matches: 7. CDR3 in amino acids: CSARGQVVNTEAFF. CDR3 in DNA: TGCAGCGCGAGGGGACAGGTAGTGAACACTGAAGCTTTCTTT.

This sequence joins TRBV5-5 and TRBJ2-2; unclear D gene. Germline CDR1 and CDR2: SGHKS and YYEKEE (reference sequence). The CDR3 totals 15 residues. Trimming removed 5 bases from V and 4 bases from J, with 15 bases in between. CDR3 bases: TGTGCCAGCAGTGGCCTCGAAAGTGCCACCGGGGAGCTGTTTTTT. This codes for CASSGLESATGELFF.

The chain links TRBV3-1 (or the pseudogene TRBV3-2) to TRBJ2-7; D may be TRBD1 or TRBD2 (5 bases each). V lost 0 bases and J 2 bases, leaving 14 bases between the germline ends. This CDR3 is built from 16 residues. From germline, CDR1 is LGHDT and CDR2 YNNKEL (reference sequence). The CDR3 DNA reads TGTGCCAGCAGCCAAGAGATCCGGGACGGTCCCTACGAGCAGTACTTC. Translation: CASSQEIRDGPYEQYF.

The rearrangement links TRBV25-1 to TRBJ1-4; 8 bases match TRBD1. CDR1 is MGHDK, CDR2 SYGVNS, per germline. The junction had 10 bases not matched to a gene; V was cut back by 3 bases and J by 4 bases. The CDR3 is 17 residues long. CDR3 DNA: TGTGCCAGCAGTGACGACAGGGGAACCTCTTATAATGAAAAACTGTTTTTT. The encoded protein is CASSDDRGTSYNEKLFF.

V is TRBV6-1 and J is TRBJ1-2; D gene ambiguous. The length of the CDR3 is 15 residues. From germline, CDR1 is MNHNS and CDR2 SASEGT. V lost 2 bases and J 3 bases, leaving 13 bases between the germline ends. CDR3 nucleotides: TGTGCCAGCAGTGAAAGGGAGCAGGCGTACTATGGCTACACCTTC. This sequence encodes CASSEREQAYYGYTF.

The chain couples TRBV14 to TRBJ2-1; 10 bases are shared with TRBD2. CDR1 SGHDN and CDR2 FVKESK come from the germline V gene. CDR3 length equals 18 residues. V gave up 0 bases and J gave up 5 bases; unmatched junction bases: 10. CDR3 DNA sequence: TGTGCCAGCAGCCAAGATCGGAGAACTAGCGGGGCAAACAATGAGCAGTTCTTC. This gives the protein CASSQDRRTSGANNEQFF.

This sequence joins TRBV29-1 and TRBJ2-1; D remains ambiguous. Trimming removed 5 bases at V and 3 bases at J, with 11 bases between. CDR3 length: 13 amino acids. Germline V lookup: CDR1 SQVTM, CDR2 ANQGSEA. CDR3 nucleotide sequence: TGCAGCGTTACCTACGGTTACTACAATGAGCAGTTCTTC. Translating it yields CSVTYGYYNEQFF.

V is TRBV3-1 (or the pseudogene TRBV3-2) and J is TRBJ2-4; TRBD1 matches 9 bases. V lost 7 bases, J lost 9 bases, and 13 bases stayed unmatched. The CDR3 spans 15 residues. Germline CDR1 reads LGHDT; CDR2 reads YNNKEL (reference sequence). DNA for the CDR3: TGTGCCAGCACCACAGGGGGCGCATATTCGGGCATTCAGTACTTC. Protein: CASTTGGAYSGIQYF.

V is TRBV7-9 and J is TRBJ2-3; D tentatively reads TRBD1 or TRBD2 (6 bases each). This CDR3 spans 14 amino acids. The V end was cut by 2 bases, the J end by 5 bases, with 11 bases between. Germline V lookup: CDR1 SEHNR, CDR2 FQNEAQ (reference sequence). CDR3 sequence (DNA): TGTGCCAGCAGCTTACTTGAGGGGGGAGATACGCAGTATTTT. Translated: CASSLLEGGDTQYF. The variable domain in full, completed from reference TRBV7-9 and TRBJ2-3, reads DTGVSQNPRHKITKRGQNVTFRCDPISEHNRLYWYRQTLGQGPEFLTYFQNEAQLEKSRLLSDRFSAERPKGSFSTLEIQRTEQGDSAMYLCASSLLEGGDTQYFGPGTRLTVL.

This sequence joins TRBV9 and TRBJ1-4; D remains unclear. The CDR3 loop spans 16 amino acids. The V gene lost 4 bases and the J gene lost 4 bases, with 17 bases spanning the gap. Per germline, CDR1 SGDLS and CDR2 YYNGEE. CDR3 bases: TGTGCCAGCAGCCCCGACCAGTCCCTCCTTAATGAAAAACTGTTTTTT. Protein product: CASSPDQSLLNEKLFF.

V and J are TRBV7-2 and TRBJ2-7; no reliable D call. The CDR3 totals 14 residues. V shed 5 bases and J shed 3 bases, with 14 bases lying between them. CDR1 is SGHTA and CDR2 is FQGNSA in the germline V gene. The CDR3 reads CASSVSSGLYEQYF. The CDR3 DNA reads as TGTGCCAGCAGCGTTTCCTCAGGCCTCTACGAGCAGTACTTC. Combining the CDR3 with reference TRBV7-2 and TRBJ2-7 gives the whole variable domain GAGVSQSPSNKVTEKGKDVELRCDPISGHTALYWYRQSLGQGLEFLIYFQGNSAPDKSGLPSDRFSAERTGGSVSTLTIQRTQQEDSAVYLCASSVSSGLYEQYFGPGTRLTVT.

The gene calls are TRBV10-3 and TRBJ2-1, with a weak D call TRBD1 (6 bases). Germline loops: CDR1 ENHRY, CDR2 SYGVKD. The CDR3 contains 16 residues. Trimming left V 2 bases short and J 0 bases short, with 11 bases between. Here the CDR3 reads CAISEDRRSSYNEQFF. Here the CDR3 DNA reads TGTGCCATCAGTGAGGACAGGCGAAGCTCCTACAATGAGCAGTTCTTC.

The chain's CDR3 is CASSSQGAPYNEQFF. The CDR3 DNA reads as TGTGCCAGCAGCTCGCAGGGTGCGCCCTACAATGAGCAGTTCTTC. The chain combines TRBV14 with TRBJ2-1; perhaps TRBD1 as D (5 bases). This CDR3 comprises 15 residues. The germline V and J ends were trimmed by 5 bases and 2 bases, with 13 bases remaining between them. The germline CDR1 and CDR2 sequences are SGHDN and FVKESK. Filled out from reference TRBV14 and TRBJ2-1, the complete variable domain reads EAGVTQFPSHSVIEKGQTVTLRCDPISGHDNLYWYRRVMGKEIKFLLHFVKESKQDESGMPNNRFLAERTGGTYSTLKVQPAELEDSGVYFCASSSQGAPYNEQFFGPGTRLTVL.

The CDR3 DNA is TGTGCTAGTGGTTTGGTACTGGGACTATACTACGAGCAGTACTTC. This translates into CASGLVLGLYYEQYF. This chain uses TRBV12-5 with TRBJ2-7; TRBD2 matches at 7 bases. Germline lookup yields CDR1 LGHNT and CDR2 FRNRAP. The CDR3 extends over 15 amino acids. Trimming removed 0 bases from V and 3 bases from J; junction bases left unmatched: 5. Based on the CDR3 plus reference TRBV12-5 and TRBJ2-7, the full variable domain is DARVTQTPRHKVTEMGQEVTMRCQPILGHNTVFWYRQTMMQGLELLAYFRNRAPLDDSGMPKDRFSAEMPDATLATLKIQPSEPRDSAVYFCASGLVLGLYYEQYFGPGTRLTVT.

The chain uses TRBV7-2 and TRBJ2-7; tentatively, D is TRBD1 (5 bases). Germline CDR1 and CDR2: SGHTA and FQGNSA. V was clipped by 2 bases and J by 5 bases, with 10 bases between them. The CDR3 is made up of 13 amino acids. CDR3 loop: CASSLRGDHEQYF. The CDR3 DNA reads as TGTGCCAGCAGCTTAAGGGGCGACCACGAGCAGTACTTC.

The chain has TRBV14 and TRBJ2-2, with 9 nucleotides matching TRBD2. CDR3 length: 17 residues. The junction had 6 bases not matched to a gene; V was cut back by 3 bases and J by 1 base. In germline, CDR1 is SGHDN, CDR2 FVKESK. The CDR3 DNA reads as TGTGCCAGCAGCCACCGGGCTAGCGGGGTGAACACCGGGGAGCTGTTTTTT. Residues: CASSHRASGVNTGELFF.

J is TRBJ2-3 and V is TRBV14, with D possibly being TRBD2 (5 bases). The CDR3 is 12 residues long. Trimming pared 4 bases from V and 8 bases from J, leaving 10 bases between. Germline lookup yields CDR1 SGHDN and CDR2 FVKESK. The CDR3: CASSPGSGTQYF. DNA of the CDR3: TGTGCCAGCAGCCCTGGGAGCGGTACGCAGTATTTT.

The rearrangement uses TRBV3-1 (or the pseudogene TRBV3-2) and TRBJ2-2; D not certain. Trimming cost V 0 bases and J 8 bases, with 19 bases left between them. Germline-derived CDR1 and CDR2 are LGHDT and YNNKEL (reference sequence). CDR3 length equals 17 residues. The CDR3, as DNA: TGTGCCAGCAGCCAAGATTCGAGTGGTGAGGTTTCGGGGGAGCTGTTTTTT. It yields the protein CASSQDSSGEVSGELFF.

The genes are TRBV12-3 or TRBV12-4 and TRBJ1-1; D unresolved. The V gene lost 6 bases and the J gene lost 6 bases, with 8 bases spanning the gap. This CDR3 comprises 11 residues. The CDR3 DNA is TGTGCCAGCAGGGGGTCGGCTGAAGCTTTCTTT. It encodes CASRGSAEAFF.

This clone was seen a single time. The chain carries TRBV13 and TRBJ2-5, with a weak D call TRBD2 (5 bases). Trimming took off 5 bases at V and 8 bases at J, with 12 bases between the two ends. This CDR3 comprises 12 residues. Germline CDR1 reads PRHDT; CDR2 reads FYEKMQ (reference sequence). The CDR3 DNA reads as TGTGCCAGCAGCCGGACGGGGAGTACCCAGTACTTC. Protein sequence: CASSRTGSTQYF.

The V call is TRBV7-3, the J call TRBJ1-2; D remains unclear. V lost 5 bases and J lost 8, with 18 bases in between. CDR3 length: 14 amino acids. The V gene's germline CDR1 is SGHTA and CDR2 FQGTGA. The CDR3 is CASSPQPTRGGYTF. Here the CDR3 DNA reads TGTGCCAGCAGCCCGCAGCCTACCAGAGGGGGCTACACCTTC.

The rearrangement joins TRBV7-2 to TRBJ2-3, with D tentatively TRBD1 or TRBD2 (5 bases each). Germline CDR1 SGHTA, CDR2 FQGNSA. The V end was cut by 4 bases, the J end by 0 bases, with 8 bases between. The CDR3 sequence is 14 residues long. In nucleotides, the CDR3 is TGTGCCAGCAGCTGGGACCGAAGCACAGATACGCAGTATTTT. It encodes CASSWDRSTDTQYF.

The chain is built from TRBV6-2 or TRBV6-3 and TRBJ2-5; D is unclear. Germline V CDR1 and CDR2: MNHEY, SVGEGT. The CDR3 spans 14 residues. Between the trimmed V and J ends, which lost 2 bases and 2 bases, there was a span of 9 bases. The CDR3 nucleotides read TGTGCCAGCAGTTACCCGGACGTTCAAGAGACCCAGTACTTC. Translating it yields CASSYPDVQETQYF.